This TCR beta chain was captured in a study of blood T cell repertoires in COVID-19. Study-wide context: COVID-19 samples from acute and convalescent phases originated in the United States, Italy and Spain. PBMCs, B-cell-depleted T cells, or T cells provided the cDNA or gDNA that made up the material.

Seattle researchers signed up patients amid active infection and tracked them longitudinally. In the original analysis: Amplified reference gene primers provided the basis for estimating nucleated cell counts. The assay was immunoSEQ multiplex PCR, and TCRdb's table has in-frame clones only and misses some. V and J calls and clone size are copied from that table; D and trimming were computed from the DNA. The sample includes over 450,000 clones, 85% to 90% of them seen just once. The sample was peripheral blood. The receptor's source is a woman in her forties or fifties with COVID-19, enrolled during active disease.

The CDR3: CASSSRGLLDEQYF. As DNA, the CDR3 is TGTGCCAGCAGCTCCAGGGGGCTTTTGGACGAGCAGTACTTC. V usage is TRBV7-8 and J usage is TRBJ2-7; 8 bases agree with TRBD1. After removal of 4 bases from V and 5 bases from J, the junction contained 7 bases not matched to a gene. Looked up from germline, CDR1 is SGHVS and CDR2 is FQNEAQ. The CDR3 sequence is 14 residues long.